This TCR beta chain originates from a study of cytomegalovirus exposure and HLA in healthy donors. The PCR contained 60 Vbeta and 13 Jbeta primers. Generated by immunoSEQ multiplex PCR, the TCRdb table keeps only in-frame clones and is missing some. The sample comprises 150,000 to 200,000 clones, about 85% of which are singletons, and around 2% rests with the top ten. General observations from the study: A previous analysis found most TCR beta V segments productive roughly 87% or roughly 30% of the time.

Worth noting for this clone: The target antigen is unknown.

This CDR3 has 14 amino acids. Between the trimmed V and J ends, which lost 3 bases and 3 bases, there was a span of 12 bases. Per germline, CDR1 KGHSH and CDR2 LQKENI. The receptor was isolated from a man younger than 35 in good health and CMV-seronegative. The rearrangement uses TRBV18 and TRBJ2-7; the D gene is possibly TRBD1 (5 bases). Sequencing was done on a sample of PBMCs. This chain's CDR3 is CASSPSGRDYEQYF. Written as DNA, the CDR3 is TGTGCCAGCTCACCTTCGGGCAGGGACTACGAGCAGTACTTC.